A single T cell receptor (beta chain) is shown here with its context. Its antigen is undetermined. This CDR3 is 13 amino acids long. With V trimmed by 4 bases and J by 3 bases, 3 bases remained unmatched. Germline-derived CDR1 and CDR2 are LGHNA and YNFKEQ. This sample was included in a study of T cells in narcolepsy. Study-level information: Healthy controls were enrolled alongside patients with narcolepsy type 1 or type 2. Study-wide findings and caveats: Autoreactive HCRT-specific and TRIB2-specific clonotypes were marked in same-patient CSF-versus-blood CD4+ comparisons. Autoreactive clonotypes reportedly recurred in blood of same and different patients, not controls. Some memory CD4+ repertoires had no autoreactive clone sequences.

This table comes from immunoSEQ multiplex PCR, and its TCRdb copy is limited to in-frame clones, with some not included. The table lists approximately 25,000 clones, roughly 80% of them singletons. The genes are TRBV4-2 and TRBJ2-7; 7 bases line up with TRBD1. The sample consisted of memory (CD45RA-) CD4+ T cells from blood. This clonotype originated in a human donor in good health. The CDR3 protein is CASSPGQHYEQYF. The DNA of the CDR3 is TGTGCCAGCAGCCCGGGACAGCACTACGAGCAGTACTTC.